This TCR beta chain is drawn from a study of human T cells and chemical hapten exposure (TCRdb year 2021). Study-wide context: For sensitization, 2% DPC in acetone was applied to a roughly 2 cm by roughly 2 cm area of upper inner arm skin. Patch testing on the upper back used Finn chambers containing 0.01% DPC, with scoring done after 6 days according to International Contact Dermatitis Research Group standards. Blood samples were taken from patients before sensitization (week 0) and at 2, 6 and about 24 weeks after DPC sensitization. The libraries were sequenced as a pool, and the TCR yield per sample differed mostly because of small variations in library volumes within the pool. The patient cohort, mostly female, included alopecia areata with under or over 50% scalp involvement, alopecia totalis and alopecia universalis. Throughout the approximately 22-week study period, patients were also given weekly therapeutic DPC doses on the scalp. In alopecia patients, the study followed how the peripheral blood TCR repertoire changed in vivo over primary and secondary sensitization to diphenylcyclopropenone (DPC), a hapten. For TCR sequencing, blood came from 25 to 35 alopecia patients at anywhere from one to four time points (pre-sensitization, 2, 6 and 24 weeks). What the authors observed across the whole study: DPC sensitization did not change how many TCRs were above 1 in 1000 frequency, and no evidence was found of alterations in global repertoire structure. A positive correlation was found between the number of PT1 expanded TCRs and patch test score, with significance reached at thresholds 8, 16 and 32 but not 4. Alopecia, a presumed autoimmune disease, was present in all patients, so the immune response of the patients might differ from that of healthy individuals. After repeated subsampling, changes were observed in the strength of the expansion versus patch-test correlation and in the threshold at which the correlation became significant. Expanded TCRs formed significantly more large CDR3 similarity clusters than pre-sensitization or healthy control sets, consistent with antigen-driven responses.

Measured from the cysteine to the phenylalanine, the CDR3 is 16 residues long. Of all the DNA, just the CDR3 is kept, 48 bases in frame from base 1. Germline trimming amounts to 6 bases on V and 5 bases on J, with 9 as the count of junction bases outside the gene matches. Per the germline V gene, MNHEY is the CDR1 and SVGEGT is the CDR2. The time point label here, explained by the study, means: patch test 3, about 24 weeks after DPC sensitization. The sample's treatment or condition label, decoded: therapeutic diphenylcyclopropenone sensitization with weekly scalp DPC. At every patch-test visit, the blood draw took place before the patch test was put on. Patients were eligible if aged 18 to 70, diagnosed with alopecia and judged suitable for DPC therapy, and pregnant patients were excluded. Total RNA was extracted from unfractionated whole blood collected in Tempus Blood RNA tubes. Libraries came from RACE. This sample was sequenced with a NextSeq 500. During library preparation, unique molecular identifiers were attached to individual cDNA molecules so that TCRs could be counted in a quantitative, reproducible way. Each blood RNA sample was used to sequence both TCR alpha and TCR beta chains. The study's processing was this. Samples had a median of approximately 93,000 TCRs, with a range from about 20,000 to 690,600. The Decombinator software suite was used to annotate the V, J and CDR3 of the TCR reads. To make PS versus PT1 abundance plots, every sample was subsampled to the same number of TCRs (28,000). TCRs were defined as expanded if absent before sensitization and observed at least eight times at the 2-week time point. TCRdb ran its own pipeline on the public reads, namely fastp trimming at Q25 and MiXCR clone calling, and kept in-frame beta chains. CDR3 protein sequences are deduplicated, and each keeps its most common genes and DNA. It is TCRdb's table, rather than the study itself, that gives the V and J calls and clone size. Here the sample has 110,000 or so distinct CDR3 sequences; around 35% occur a single time. The top ten constitute roughly 2.5% of the sample.

With respect to this clonotype: No cognate antigen has been identified for it. Base qualities are missing; no much larger clone stands one base away.

The clonotype originates from a man between 40 and 49 years old with alopecia areata. Some clones in this sample may be carry-over from other donors' samples. Sequencing used whole blood, obtained in connection with sensitization to the hapten diphenylcyclopropenone (DPC). This receptor chain uses TRBV6-2 or TRBV6-3 and TRBJ2-7; TRBD2 matches 14 bases in the middle. Read as DNA, the sequence is TGTGCCAGCAGAGACGGGACTAGCGGGAGAGGCCACGAGCAGTACTTC. Translated, it gives CASRDGTSGRGHEQYF.